Listed here are 9 T cell receptor beta chains from one sample, sequenced in a study of T-cell memory formation after mild COVID-19. TCRdb re-called the 5' RACE reads through MiXCR, storing one row per CDR3 protein. The table lists roughly 400,000 distinct CDR3 sequences, around a sixth of them singletons. Sequences were obtained from PBMCs or a T cell subset sorted from them (not recorded which). These TCRs come from a man younger than 30 who had mild COVID-19 (a few samples of this study predate the infection). Cell type and time point are not known.

The rearrangement joins TRBV29-1 to TRBJ2-7, with 8 bases identical to TRBD1. CDR1 SQVTM and CDR2 ANQGSEA come from the germline V gene. The CDR3 totals 12 residues. V gave up 3 bases and J gave up 6 bases; unmatched junction bases: 4. CDR3 amino acids: CSVEDRVGEQYV. The DNA for the CDR3 is TGCAGCGTTGAGGACAGGGTAGGCGAGCAGTACGTC.

V usage is TRBV7-2 and J usage is TRBJ2-4; 7 nucleotides line up with TRBD1. The CDR3 sequence is 15 residues long. Germline V gene data show CDR1 as SGHTA and CDR2 as FQGNSA. V dropped 1 base and J dropped 11; count of bases not matched to a gene: 11. For the CDR3, the DNA is TGTGCCAGCAGCTTAGAGGCACAGGGGCTTCCCTTTCAGTACTTC. This translates into CASSLEAQGLPFQYF.

The chain recombines TRBV5-1 with TRBJ2-2; D is ambiguous. The V end was cut by 5 bases, the J end by 7 bases, with 15 bases between. The length of the CDR3 is 14 residues. Germline V gene data show CDR1 as SGHRS and CDR2 as YFSETQ. CDR3 coding DNA: TGCGCCAGCAGTACCGGACCGGAAGGCGGGGAGCTGTTTTTT. It encodes CASSTGPEGGELFF.

The gene calls are TRBV24-1 and TRBJ1-5; a weak D match, TRBD1 (5 bases). The V gene's germline CDR1 is KGHDR and CDR2 SFDVKD. Trimming took off 4 bases at V and 5 bases at J, with 20 bases between the two ends. The CDR3 loop spans 17 amino acids. The CDR3 region is CATSDSPGQGWDQPQHF. For the CDR3, the DNA is TGTGCCACCAGTGACAGTCCAGGGCAGGGTTGGGATCAGCCCCAGCATTTT.

The rearrangement joins TRBV5-1 to TRBJ1-1; D may be TRBD1 (5 bases). Germline CDR1 is SGHRS and CDR2 is YFSETQ. Trimming shortened V by 6 bases and J by 0 bases, and 9 bases separated the two germline ends. The CDR3 runs 13 residues. CDR3: CASKGRVNTEAFF. The CDR3 DNA reads as TGCGCCAGCAAGGGACGGGTGAACACTGAAGCTTTCTTT. The full variable domain, its missing parts supplied by reference TRBV5-1 and TRBJ1-1, is KAGVTQTPRYLIKTRGQQVTLSCSPISGHRSVSWYQQTPGQGLQFLFEYFSETQRNKGNFPGRFSGRQFSNSRSEMNVSTLELGDSALYLCASKGRVNTEAFFGQGTRLTVV.

This rearrangement joins TRBV20-1 to TRBJ1-5; unclear D gene. The CDR3 loop spans 12 amino acids. V lost 4 bases and J 0 bases, leaving 4 bases between the germline ends. Germline assignment: CDR1 DFQATT and CDR2 SNEGSKA (reference sequence). The CDR3 bases are TGCAGTGCTACCATTAGCAATCAGCCCCAGCATTTT. Protein sequence: CSATISNQPQHF.

This clonotype was recorded a few times. The chain is built from TRBV6-1 and TRBJ2-2, with TRBD2 identical over 8 bases. V trimming: 3 bases; J trimming: 5 bases; junction bases outside the gene matches: 8. Germline V CDR1 and CDR2: MNHNS, SASEGT. CDR3 length: 16 residues. CDR3 coding DNA: TGTGCCAGCAGTGAGCCTAGCGGGTCGTGGACCGGGGAGCTGTTTTTT. This codes for CASSEPSGSWTGELFF.

V and J are TRBV4-1 and TRBJ2-3; D is undetermined. This CDR3 contains 16 residues. In germline, CDR1 is MGHRA, CDR2 YSYEKL. The V and J ends lost 0 bases and 0 bases respectively, with 10 bases between them. The CDR3: CASSQENAPSTDTQYF. The CDR3 DNA follows: TGCGCCAGCAGCCAAGAAAACGCCCCTAGCACAGATACGCAGTATTTT.

This clonotype came up a few times. The chain combines TRBV6-5 with TRBJ1-5; possibly TRBD1 for D (6 bases). CDR3 length equals 16 residues. Germline-derived CDR1 and CDR2 are MNHEY and SVGAGI. V gave up 6 bases and J gave up 1 base, with 16 bases separating them. The CDR3: CASRRLRGASNQPQHF. The CDR3 nucleotides are TGTGCCAGCAGGAGATTAAGGGGGGCGAGCAATCAGCCCCAGCATTTT.